The T cell receptor (beta chain) under discussion was sequenced for a study of cytomegalovirus exposure and HLA in healthy donors. V was trimmed by 3 bases and J by 2 bases, leaving 10 bases between them. The CDR3 has 14 residues. The germline gives CDR1 SGHDN, CDR2 FVKESK. The PCR used 60 Vbeta and 13 Jbeta primers. Produced via immunoSEQ multiplex PCR; TCRdb's table is partial and in-frame only. The sample contains fewer than 200,000 clones, 71% of which appear only once. Sequenced input: PBMCs. The receptor's source is a woman aged 25-40 years in good health and CMV-seronegative. The chain is built from TRBV14 and TRBJ1-1; D is undetermined. CDR3 sequence reads: CASSQENRNTEAFF. For the CDR3, the DNA is TGTGCCAGCAGCCAGGAGAACCGAAACACTGAAGCTTTCTTT.